This T cell receptor (beta chain) appears in the sequencing data of a study of blood T cell repertoires in COVID-19. Here immunoSEQ multiplex PCR was the method, and the copy in TCRdb shows in-frame clones only, minus some. The table lists about 440,000 clones, about 90% of them singletons, with approximately 0.65% in the top ten. The sequence was collected from a young man who had recovered from COVID-19. Sequencing used PBMCs or T cells enriched from blood (not recorded which).

The CDR3 DNA sequence: TGTGCCAGCAGTTCTCCAGGGACTGGAAACACCATATATTTT. As protein: CASSSPGTGNTIYF. The genes are TRBV28 and TRBJ1-3, with D possibly being TRBD1 (5 bases). V shed 4 bases and J shed 2 bases, with 9 bases lying between them. The CDR3 covers 14 residues. Per germline, CDR1 MDHEN and CDR2 SYDVKM.